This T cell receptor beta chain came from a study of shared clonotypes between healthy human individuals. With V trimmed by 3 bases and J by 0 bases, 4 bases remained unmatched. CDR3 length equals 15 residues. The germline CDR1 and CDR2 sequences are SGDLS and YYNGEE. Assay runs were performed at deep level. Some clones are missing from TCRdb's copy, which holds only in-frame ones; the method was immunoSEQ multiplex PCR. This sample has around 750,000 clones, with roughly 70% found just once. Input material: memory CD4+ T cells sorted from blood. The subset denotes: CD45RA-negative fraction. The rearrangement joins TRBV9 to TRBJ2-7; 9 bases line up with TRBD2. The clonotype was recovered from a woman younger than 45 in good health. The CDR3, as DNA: TGTGCCAGCAGCGCTAGCGGGACCTTCTCCTACGAGCAGTACTTC. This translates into CASSASGTFSYEQYF.